The sequence of this T cell receptor beta chain was determined in a study of patients and donors after allogeneic stem cell transplantation. Trimming took off 0 bases at V and 7 bases at J, with 4 bases between the two ends. In germline, CDR1 is SNHLY, CDR2 FYNNEI. This CDR3 comprises 12 residues. Using its own MiXCR run on the RT-PCR reads, TCRdb lists one record per CDR3 protein. The profile shows over 350,000 distinct CDR3 sequences, roughly 17% of them singletons. The receptor was isolated from a human donor who was either an allogeneic HSCT recipient or a stem cell or donor lymphocyte infusion donor (not recorded which). It is not recorded whose cells these are; they may come from a transplant donor. Sequenced sample: blood, either unsorted or a sorted T cell fraction (not recorded which). The chain links TRBV2 to TRBJ1-5, with D uncertain. CDR3 nucleotides: TGTGCCAGCAGTGAAGCGCCACAGCCCCAGCATTTT. This encodes CASSEAPQPQHF.